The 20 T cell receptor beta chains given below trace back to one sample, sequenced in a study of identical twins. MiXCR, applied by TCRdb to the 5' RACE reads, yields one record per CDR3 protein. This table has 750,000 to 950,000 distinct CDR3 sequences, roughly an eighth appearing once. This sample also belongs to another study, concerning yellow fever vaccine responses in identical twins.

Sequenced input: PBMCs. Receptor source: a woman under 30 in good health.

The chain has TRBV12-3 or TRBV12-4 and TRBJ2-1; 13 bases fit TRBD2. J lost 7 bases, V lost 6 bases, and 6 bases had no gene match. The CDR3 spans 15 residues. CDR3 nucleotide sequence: TGTGCCAGCAGGCCAACTAGCGGGGGGGGGAATGAGCAGTTCTTC. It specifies CASRPTSGGGNEQFF.

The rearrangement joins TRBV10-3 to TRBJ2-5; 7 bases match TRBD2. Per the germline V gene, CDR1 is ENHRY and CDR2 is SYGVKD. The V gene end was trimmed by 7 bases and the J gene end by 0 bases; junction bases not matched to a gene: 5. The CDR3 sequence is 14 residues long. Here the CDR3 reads CAIKPGLDQETQYF. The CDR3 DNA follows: TGTGCCATCAAGCCAGGACTAGACCAAGAGACCCAGTACTTC.

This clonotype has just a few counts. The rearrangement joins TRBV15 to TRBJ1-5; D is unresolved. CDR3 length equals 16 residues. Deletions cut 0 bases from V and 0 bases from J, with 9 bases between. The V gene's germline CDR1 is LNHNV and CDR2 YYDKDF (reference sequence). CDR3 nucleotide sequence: TGTGCCACCAGCAGAGAAACCAGGATTAGCAATCAGCCCCAGCATTTT. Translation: CATSRETRISNQPQHF. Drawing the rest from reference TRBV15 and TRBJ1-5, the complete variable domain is DAMVIQNPRYQVTQFGKPVTLSCSQTLNHNVMYWYQQKSSQAPKLLFHYYDKDFNNEADTPDNFQSRRPNTSFCFLDIRSPGLGDTAMYLCATSRETRISNQPQHFGDGTRLSIL.

CDR3 residues: CASTRADTQYF. In DNA form, the CDR3 reads TGTGCCAGCACCCGAGCCGATACGCAGTATTTT. The chain links TRBV12-3 or TRBV12-4 to TRBJ2-3; D remains unclear. The CDR3 totals 11 residues. Trimming left V 7 bases short and J 6 bases short, with 8 bases between.

CDR3 coding DNA: TGCGCCAGCAGCGAAGGGACAGGGGTTGAAGCTTTCTTT. Its translation is CASSEGTGVEAFF. V is TRBV5-1 and J is TRBJ1-1; 10 bases agree with TRBD1. The CDR3 has 13 residues. Trimming took 4 bases from V and 7 from J; bases not matched to a gene: 4. Germline V gene lookup returns CDR1 SGHRS and CDR2 YFSETQ.

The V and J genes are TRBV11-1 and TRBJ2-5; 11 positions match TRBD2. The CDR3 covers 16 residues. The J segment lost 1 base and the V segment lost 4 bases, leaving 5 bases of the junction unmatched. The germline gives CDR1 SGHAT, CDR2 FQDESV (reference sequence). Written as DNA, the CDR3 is TGTGCCAGCAGCTCTCCCGGGACTAGCGGCCAAGAGACCCAGTACTTC. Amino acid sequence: CASSSPGTSGQETQYF.

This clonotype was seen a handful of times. The DNA of the CDR3 is TGTGCCAGCAGTTTTGGACCCGTAAGTGGGACCTCCTACGAGCAGTACTTC. It yields the protein CASSFGPVSGTSYEQYF. The genes are TRBV5-5 and TRBJ2-7; D is possibly TRBD1 or TRBD2 (5 bases each). This CDR3 contains 17 residues. V lost 5 bases to trimming and J lost 0 bases, with 21 bases between them. In germline, CDR1 is SGHKS, CDR2 YYEKEE (reference sequence).

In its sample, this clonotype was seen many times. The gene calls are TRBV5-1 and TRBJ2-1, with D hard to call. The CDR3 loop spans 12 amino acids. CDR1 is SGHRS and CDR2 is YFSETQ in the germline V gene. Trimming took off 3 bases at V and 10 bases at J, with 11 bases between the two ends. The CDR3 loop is CASSSSPEEQFF. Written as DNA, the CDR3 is TGCGCCAGCAGCTCCAGTCCGGAAGAGCAGTTCTTC. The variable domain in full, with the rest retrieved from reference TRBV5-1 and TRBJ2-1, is KAGVTQTPRYLIKTRGQQVTLSCSPISGHRSVSWYQQTPGQGLQFLFEYFSETQRNKGNFPGRFSGRQFSNSRSEMNVSTLELGDSALYLCASSSSPEEQFFGPGTRLTVL.

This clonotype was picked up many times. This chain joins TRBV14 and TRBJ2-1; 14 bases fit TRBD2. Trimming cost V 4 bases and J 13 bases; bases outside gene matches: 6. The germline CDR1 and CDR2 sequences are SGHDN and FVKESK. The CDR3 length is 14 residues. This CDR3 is CASSRPGLAGAQFF. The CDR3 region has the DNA TGTGCCAGCAGCCGACCGGGACTAGCGGGAGCTCAGTTCTTC.

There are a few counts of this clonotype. In nucleotides, the CDR3 is TGTGCCAGCAGTTTAGGAGGGGTGGGGCAGTACTTC. Translation gives CASSLGGVGQYF. V and J are TRBV12-3 or TRBV12-4 and TRBJ2-7; D is perhaps TRBD1 or TRBD2 (5 bases each). V dropped 1 base and J dropped 9 bases, with 10 bases sitting between them. The CDR3 sequence is 12 residues long.

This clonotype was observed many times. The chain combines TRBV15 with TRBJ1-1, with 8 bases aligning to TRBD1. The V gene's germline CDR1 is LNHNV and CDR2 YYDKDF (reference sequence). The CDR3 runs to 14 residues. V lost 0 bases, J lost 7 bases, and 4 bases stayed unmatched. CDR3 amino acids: CATSREAGTGEAFF. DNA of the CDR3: TGTGCCACCAGCAGAGAAGCCGGGACAGGTGAAGCTTTCTTT.

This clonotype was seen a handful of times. The CDR3 region has the DNA TGTGCCAGCAGCCAAACAGCCCGGGACAGGGTTATGAACACTGAAGCTTTCTTT. This encodes CASSQTARDRVMNTEAFF. The V gene is TRBV3-1, the J gene TRBJ1-1, with TRBD1 identical over 9 bases. V shed 2 bases and J 0 bases; nucleotides not matched to a gene: 10. In germline, CDR1 is LGHDT, CDR2 YNNKEL (reference sequence). This CDR3 comprises 18 residues.

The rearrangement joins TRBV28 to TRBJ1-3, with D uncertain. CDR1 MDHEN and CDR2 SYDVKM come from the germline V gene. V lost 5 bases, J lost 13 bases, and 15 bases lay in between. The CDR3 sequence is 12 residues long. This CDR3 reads CASSRPLLQIYF. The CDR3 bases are TGTGCCAGCAGTCGTCCGCTCCTACAAATATATTTT.

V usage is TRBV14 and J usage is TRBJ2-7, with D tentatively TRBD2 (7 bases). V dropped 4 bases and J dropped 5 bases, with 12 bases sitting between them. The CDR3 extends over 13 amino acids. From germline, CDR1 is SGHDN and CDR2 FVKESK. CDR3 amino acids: CASSLRGGNEQYV. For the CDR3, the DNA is TGTGCCAGCAGCCTGAGGGGGGGGAACGAGCAGTACGTC.

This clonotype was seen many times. The CDR3 region has the DNA TGTGCCAGCAGCTTGCGGCACAGTAATTCACCCCTCCACTTT. Translating gives CASSLRHSNSPLHF. V and J are TRBV7-9 and TRBJ1-6; D is unclear. Trimming took off 3 bases at V and 6 bases at J, with 9 bases between the two ends. Germline CDR1 is SEHNR and CDR2 is FQNEAQ (reference sequence). This CDR3 is 14 amino acids long.

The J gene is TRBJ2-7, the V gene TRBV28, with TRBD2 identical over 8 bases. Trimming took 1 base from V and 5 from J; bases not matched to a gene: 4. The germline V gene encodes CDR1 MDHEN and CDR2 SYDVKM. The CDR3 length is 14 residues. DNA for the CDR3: TGTGCCAGCAGTTTATACGGGAGGGCCAACGAGCAGTACTTC. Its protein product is CASSLYGRANEQYF.

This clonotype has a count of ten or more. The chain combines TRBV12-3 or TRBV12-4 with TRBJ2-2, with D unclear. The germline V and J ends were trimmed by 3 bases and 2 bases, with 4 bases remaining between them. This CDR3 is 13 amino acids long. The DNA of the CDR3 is TGTGCCAGCAGTTTCCATAACACCGGGGAGCTGTTTTTT. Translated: CASSFHNTGELFF.

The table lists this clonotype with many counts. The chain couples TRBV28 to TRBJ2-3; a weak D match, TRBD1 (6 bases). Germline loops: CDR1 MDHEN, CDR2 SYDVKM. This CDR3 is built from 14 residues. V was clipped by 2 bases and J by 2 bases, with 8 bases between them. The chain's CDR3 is CASSLDRPTDTQYF. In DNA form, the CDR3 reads TGTGCCAGCAGTTTAGACAGGCCCACAGATACGCAGTATTTT. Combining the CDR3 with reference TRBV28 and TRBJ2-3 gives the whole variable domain DVKVTQSSRYLVKRTGEKVFLECVQDMDHENMFWYRQDPGLGLRLIYFSYDVKMKEKGDIPEGYSVSREKKERFSLILESASTNQTSMYLCASSLDRPTDTQYFGPGTRLTVL.

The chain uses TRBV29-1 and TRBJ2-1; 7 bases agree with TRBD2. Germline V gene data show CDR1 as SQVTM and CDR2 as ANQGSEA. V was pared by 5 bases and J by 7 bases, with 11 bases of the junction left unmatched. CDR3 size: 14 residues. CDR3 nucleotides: TGCAGCGTTCGACTAGCCCCGACGCATAATGAGCAGTTCTTC. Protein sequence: CSVRLAPTHNEQFF.

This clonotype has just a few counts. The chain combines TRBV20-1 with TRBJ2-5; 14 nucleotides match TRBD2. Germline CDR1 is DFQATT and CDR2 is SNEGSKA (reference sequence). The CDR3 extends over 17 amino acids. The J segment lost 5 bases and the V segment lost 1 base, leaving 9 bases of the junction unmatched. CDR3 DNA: TGCAGTGCTAGAGTGACTAGCGGGAGGGCCAAGGGGGAGACCCAGTACTTC. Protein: CSARVTSGRAKGETQYF.